The rows below give T cell receptor beta chains drawn from one sample of a study of identical twins. MiXCR was run by TCRdb on the 5' RACE reads, yielding one entry per CDR3 protein. This sample yields 500,000 to 550,000 distinct CDR3 sequences, of which under 25% are seen a single time; approximately 0.95% belongs to the top ten. The same specimen was also included in a second study, on T cells expressing NK-cell markers.

The sequenced sample consisted of CD4+ T cells sorted from blood. These TCRs come from a woman between 18 and 29 years old in good health. Both conserved end residues are part of each CDR3. The order of the fields is J gene, clone size, V gene, D gene, CDR3 DNA, CDR3 protein. D genes are given only for firm matches. Not every row has a clone size; where given, it reads once, few, many or a size class.

>TRBJ1-6|few|TRBV12-5|TRBD1
TGTGCTAGTGCCCCCGGGACAGGGGGCGTGTCACCCCTCCACTTT
CASAPGTGGVSPLHF
>TRBJ2-3|NA|TRBV6-2/TRBV6-3|NA
TGTGCCAGCAGTTACGGTGCAGGTCGTGGGGACACAGATACGCAGTATTTT
CASSYGAGRGDTDTQYF
>TRBJ2-6|NA|TRBV5-1|NA
TGCGCCAGCAGCTTGCAGGTCTCTGGGGCCAACGTCCTGACTTTC
CASSLQVSGANVLTF
>TRBJ2-1|few|TRBV5-6|TRBD1
TGTGCCAGCAGCCACCGGGACAGGAATGAGCAGTTCTTC
CASSHRDRNEQFF
>TRBJ2-7|NA|TRBV20-1|NA
TGCAGTGCTAGAAGTGCCGGGAAGAGCGCCTACGAGCAGTACTTC
CSARSAGKSAYEQYF
>TRBJ2-1|many|TRBV5-1|TRBD2
TGCGCCAGCAGCTTGGGTCTAGCGGGGGGTATTGAGCAGTTCTTC
CASSLGLAGGIEQFF
>TRBJ2-3|few|TRBV10-2|TRBD2
TGCGCCAGCTCCGGACTAGCGCAGGGCACAGATACGCAGTATTTT
CASSGLAQGTDTQYF
>TRBJ1-6|few|TRBV15|TRBD1
TGTGCCACCCGAGGGACAGGGGCCTCACCCCTCCACTTT
CATRGTGASPLHF
>TRBJ2-1|once|TRBV19|TRBD2
TGTGCCAGTAGTACATTAGCGGGGGTCGCGGGTAATGAGCAGTTCTTC
CASSTLAGVAGNEQFF
>TRBJ2-7|NA|TRBV11-3|NA
TGTGCCAGCAGCCAGGGCGGAGGACAGACCTACGAGCAGTACTTC
CASSQGGGQTYEQYF
>TRBJ2-7|NA|TRBV5-4|NA
TGTGCCAGCAGCTTGACCGGGAACGAGCAGTACTTC
CASSLTGNEQYF
>TRBJ2-7|few|TRBV7-2|NA
TGTGCCAGCAGCTTTTGGGGCCTGAGCTCCTACGAGCAGTACTTC
CASSFWGLSSYEQYF
>TRBJ2-7|NA|TRBV20-1|NA
TGCAGTGGCGAACTCAGGCAATACGAGCAGTACTTC
CSGELRQYEQYF
>TRBJ2-5|NA|TRBV5-1|NA
TGCGCCAGCAGCTTGGGAAGGGGGTTGATTCAAGAGACCCAGTACTTC
CASSLGRGLIQETQYF
>TRBJ2-7|NA|TRBV5-5|NA
TGTGCCAGCAGGGGGGTAACCTACGAGCAGTACTTC
CASRGVTYEQYF
>TRBJ1-5|NA|TRBV7-2|NA
TGTGCCAGCAGCTTAGCGTCGCAGGGGCCCCAGCATTTT
CASSLASQGPQHF
>TRBJ1-5|few|TRBV16|NA
TGTGCCAGCAGCCAAAATCCCCGAGGCAATCAGCCCCAGCATTTT
CASSQNPRGNQPQHF
>TRBJ2-2|few|TRBV12-3/TRBV12-4|NA
TGTGCCAGCAGAAGGGGACCCGGGGAGCTGTTTTTT
CASRRGPGELFF
>TRBJ2-5|few|TRBV5-1|NA
TGCGCCAGCAGTGGGGGGCTCCCACAAGAGACCCAGTACTTC
CASSGGLPQETQYF
>TRBJ1-1|many|TRBV2|NA
TGTGCCAGCAGCTCCGGGGGGAGGACTGAAGCTTTCTTT
CASSSGGRTEAFF
>TRBJ2-3|few|TRBV27|TRBD1
TGTGCCAGCAGTTCGAGGACAGGGGGATACACAGATACGCAGTATTTT
CASSSRTGGYTDTQYF
>TRBJ1-1|few|TRBV24-1|NA
TGTGCCACCACCGGCACCTACACTGAAGCTTTCTTT
CATTGTYTEAFF
>TRBJ2-7|few|TRBV6-2/TRBV6-3|TRBD1
TGTGCCAGCAGCCAACGACTCTTTCCCGGGACAGACTCCTACGAGCAGTACTTC
CASSQRLFPGTDSYEQYF
>TRBJ1-1|NA|TRBV5-6|NA
TGTGCCAGCAGCTTGGATTTCCAGATTACTGAAGCTTTCTTT
CASSLDFQITEAFF
>TRBJ1-5|NA|TRBV20-1|NA
TGCAGTGCCCTTAGGGGTTTGAGGGATCAGCCCCAGCATTTT
CSALRGLRDQPQHF
>TRBJ2-2|few|TRBV30|TRBD2
TGTGCCTGGAGGGGACTAGCAGACACCGGGGAGCTGTTTTTT
CAWRGLADTGELFF
>TRBJ2-7|many|TRBV5-1|TRBD1
TGCGCCAGCAGGTACGGGGACAGCAGCCACGAGCAGTACTTC
CASRYGDSSHEQYF
>TRBJ2-1|NA|TRBV12-5|NA
TGTGCTAGTGGTTTAGGGGGGGGCCGGTACAATGAGCAGTTCTTC
CASGLGGGRYNEQFF
>TRBJ2-7|many|TRBV12-3/TRBV12-4|TRBD2
TGTGCCAGCAGTTCCCGGACTAGCGGCGAGCAGTACTTC
CASSSRTSGEQYF
>TRBJ1-1|NA|TRBV20-1|NA
TGCAGTGCTAGCCGGACCTACACTGAAGCTTTCTTT
CSASRTYTEAFF
>TRBJ2-7|NA|TRBV27|TRBD2
TGTGCCAGCAGTAGGGGCTCCAGCGGGGTCTCCTACGAGCAGTACTTC
CASSRGSSGVSYEQYF
>TRBJ2-7|NA|TRBV20-1|NA
TGCAGTGCTAGACTAGCTTCCCACGAGCAGTACTTC
CSARLASHEQYF
>TRBJ2-7|few|TRBV20-1|NA
TGCAGTGCTAGAGATAGGACTATCCCCTACGAGCAGTACTTC
CSARDRTIPYEQYF
>TRBJ1-5|NA|TRBV5-1|NA
TGCGCCAGCAGCTTGGGGGAAAGCAATCAGCCCCAGCATTTT
CASSLGESNQPQHF
>TRBJ2-7|NA|TRBV4-2|NA
TGTGCCGGCAGCCCTGGACTAATATATGAGCAGTACTTC
CAGSPGLIYEQYF
>TRBJ1-6|NA|TRBV12-3/TRBV12-4|NA
TGTGCCAGCAGTTTGCGGTCTGGGGCGAATTCACCCCTCCACTTT
CASSLRSGANSPLHF
>TRBJ2-3|NA|TRBV20-1|TRBD2
TGCAGTGCGAAAATAGCGGGAGCGCGTATCACAGATACGCAGTATTTT
CSAKIAGARITDTQYF
>TRBJ2-5|NA|TRBV10-3|NA
TGTGCCATCAGTGAACAGGGCACGCAAGAGACCCAGTACTTC
CAISEQGTQETQYF
>TRBJ1-2|few|TRBV6-2/TRBV6-3|NA
TGTGCCAGCAGTTACTCCCGGACAGTTGGCTATGGCTACACCTTC
CASSYSRTVGYGYTF
>TRBJ1-6|many|TRBV6-2/TRBV6-3|NA
TGTGCCAGCAGTTGGACAGCTTCACCCCTCCACTTT
CASSWTASPLHF
>TRBJ1-5|NA|TRBV19|NA
TGTGCCAGTAGTATGGGGAATCAGCCCCAGCATTTT
CASSMGNQPQHF
>TRBJ1-1|few|TRBV5-1|NA
TGCGCCAGCAGTGTCACGGACGGGGCTGAAGCTTTCTTT
CASSVTDGAEAFF
>TRBJ2-3|NA|TRBV3-1|NA
TGTGCCAGCAGCCAAGATTTGCGGGGGCCCGTGTATTTT
CASSQDLRGPVYF
>TRBJ2-3|NA|TRBV18|NA
TGTGCCAGCTCACCATTGGCTCAACGTTTAGATACGCAGTATTTT
CASSPLAQRLDTQYF
>TRBJ2-7|NA|TRBV6-1|NA
TGTGCCAGCAATGCGGGTAGCGGCTCCTACGAGCAGTACTTC
CASNAGSGSYEQYF
>TRBJ2-5|few|TRBV6-1|NA
TGTGCCAGCAGTCGAGGGCCCGGGGAGACCCAGTACTTC
CASSRGPGETQYF
>TRBJ2-1|NA|TRBV4-2|NA
TGTGCCAGCAGCCACCCGACTCCCCGGGCTGAGCAGTTCTTC
CASSHPTPRAEQFF
>TRBJ2-7|NA|TRBV29-1|TRBD1
TGCAGCGTTAGGACAGGGGTCTACGAGCAGTACTTC
CSVRTGVYEQYF
>TRBJ2-7|NA|TRBV6-1|NA
TGTGCCAGCTACCCCCCGGGCCGGGACGAGCAGTACTTC
CASYPPGRDEQYF
>TRBJ1-5|NA|TRBV6-1|NA
TGTGCCAGCAGTGAAGTTACCCTGAACCGCAATCAGCCCCAGCATTTT
CASSEVTLNRNQPQHF